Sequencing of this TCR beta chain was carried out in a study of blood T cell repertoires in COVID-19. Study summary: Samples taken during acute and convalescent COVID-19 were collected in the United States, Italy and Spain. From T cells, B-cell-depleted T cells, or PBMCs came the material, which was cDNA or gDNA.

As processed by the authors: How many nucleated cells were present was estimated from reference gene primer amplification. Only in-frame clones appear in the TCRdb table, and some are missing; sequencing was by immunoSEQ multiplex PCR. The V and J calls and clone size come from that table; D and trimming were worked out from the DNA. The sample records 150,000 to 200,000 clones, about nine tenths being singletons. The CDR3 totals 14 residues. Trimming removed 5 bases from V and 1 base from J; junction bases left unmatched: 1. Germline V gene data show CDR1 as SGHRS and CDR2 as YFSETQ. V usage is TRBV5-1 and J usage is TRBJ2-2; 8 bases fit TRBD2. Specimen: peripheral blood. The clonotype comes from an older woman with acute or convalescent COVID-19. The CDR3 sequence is CASSSGENTGELFF. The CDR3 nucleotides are TGCGCCAGCAGTAGCGGGGAGAACACCGGGGAGCTGTTTTTT.